The clone carrying this TCR beta chain was detected only a few times. The sample is drawn from a study of blood T cell repertoires in COVID-19. Produced via immunoSEQ multiplex PCR; TCRdb's table is partial and in-frame only. The sample shows about 280,000 clones, 70% to 90% of them seen only once. CDR1 LNHDA and CDR2 SQIVND come from the germline V gene (reference sequence). The CDR3 runs 15 residues. The V end lost 4 bases, the J end lost 11 bases, and 22 bases lay between the germline ends. Membership in each cohort depended on participant-reported clinical history. The J gene is TRBJ2-3, the V gene TRBV19; D is unresolved. Sequenced sample: PBMCs or T cells enriched from blood (not recorded which). This receptor was identified in a woman in her 40s who had recovered from COVID-19. The CDR3 sequence: CASSNLLLRKEMQYF. The CDR3 DNA sequence: TGTGCCAGTAGTAATCTCCTCCTGAGGAAAGAAATGCAGTATTTT.